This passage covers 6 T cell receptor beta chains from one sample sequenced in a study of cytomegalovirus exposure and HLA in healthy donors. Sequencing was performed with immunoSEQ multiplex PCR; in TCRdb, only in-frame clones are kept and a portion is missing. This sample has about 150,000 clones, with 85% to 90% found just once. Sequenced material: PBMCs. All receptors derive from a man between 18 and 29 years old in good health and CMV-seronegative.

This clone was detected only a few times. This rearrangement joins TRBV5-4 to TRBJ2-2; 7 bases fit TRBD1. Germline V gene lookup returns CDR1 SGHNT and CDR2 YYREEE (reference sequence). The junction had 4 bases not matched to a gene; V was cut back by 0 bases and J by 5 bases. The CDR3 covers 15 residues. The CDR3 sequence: CASSLASGQTGELFF. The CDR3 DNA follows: TGTGCCAGCAGCTTGGCCTCGGGACAGACCGGGGAGCTGTTTTTT.

CDR3 nucleotides: TGTGCCAGCTCACCACTAATAACAGGGGAAGGCTACACCTTC. As protein: CASSPLITGEGYTF. J is TRBJ1-2 and V is TRBV18, with 7 bases matching TRBD1. The germline V gene encodes CDR1 KGHSH and CDR2 LQKENI. J lost 8 bases, V lost 1 base, and 7 bases had no gene match. The CDR3 is made up of 14 amino acids.

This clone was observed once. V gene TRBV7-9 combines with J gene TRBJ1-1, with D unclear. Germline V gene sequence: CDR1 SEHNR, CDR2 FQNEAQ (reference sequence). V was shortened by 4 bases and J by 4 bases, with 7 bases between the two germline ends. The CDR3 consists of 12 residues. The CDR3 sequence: CASSSGFTEAFF. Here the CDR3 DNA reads TGTGCCAGCAGCTCGGGGTTCACTGAAGCTTTCTTT.

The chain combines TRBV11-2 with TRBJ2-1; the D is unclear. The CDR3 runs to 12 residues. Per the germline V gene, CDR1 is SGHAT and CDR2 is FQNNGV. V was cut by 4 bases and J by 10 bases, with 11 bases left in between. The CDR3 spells CASSSLREEQFF. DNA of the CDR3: TGTGCCAGCAGCTCCTTACGCGAGGAGCAGTTCTTC. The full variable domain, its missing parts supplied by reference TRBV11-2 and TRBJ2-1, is EAGVAQSPRYKIIEKRQSVAFWCNPISGHATLYWYQQILGQGPKLLIQFQNNGVVDDSQLPKDRFSAERLKGVDSTLKIQPAKLEDSAVYLCASSSLREEQFFGPGTRLTVL.

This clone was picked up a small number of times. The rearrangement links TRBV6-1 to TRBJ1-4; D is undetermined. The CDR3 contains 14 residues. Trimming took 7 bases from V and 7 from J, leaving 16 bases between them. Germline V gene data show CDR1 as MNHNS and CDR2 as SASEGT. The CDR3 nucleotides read TGTGCCAGCATACTAGGGTGGGGAGGTGAAAAACTGTTTTTT. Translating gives CASILGWGGEKLFF.

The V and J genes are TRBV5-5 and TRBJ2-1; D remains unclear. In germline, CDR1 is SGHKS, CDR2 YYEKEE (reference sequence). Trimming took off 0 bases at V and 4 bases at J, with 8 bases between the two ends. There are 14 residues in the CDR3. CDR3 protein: CASSLGYSYNEQFF. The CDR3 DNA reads TGTGCCAGCAGCTTGGGCTACTCTTACAATGAGCAGTTCTTC.